The next 32 T cell receptor beta chains were all read from a single sample in a study of shared clonotypes between healthy human individuals. Measured with immunoSEQ multiplex PCR; TCRdb has only the in-frame clones, and not every one. The sample has 2 million to 3 million clones, 85% to 95% seen once. Source material: naive CD4+ T cells sorted from blood. Subset meaning: CD45RA+ positively selected. The receptors come from a man aged 18 to 29 in good health.

The chain is built from TRBV5-6 and TRBJ1-2; weak D call: TRBD1 (6 bases). Germline CDR1 and CDR2: SGHDT and YYEEEE. This CDR3 is 15 amino acids long. Trimming removed 0 bases from V and 3 bases from J, with 12 bases in between. The DNA for the CDR3 is TGTGCCAGCAGCTTGGGGCCGGGGGCGGACTATGGCTACACCTTC. This codes for CASSLGPGADYGYTF.

This clone has just one count. J is TRBJ2-2 and V is TRBV5-1, with D perhaps matching TRBD1 (6 bases). CDR3 length: 17 amino acids. Deletions cut 1 base from V and 4 bases from J, with 17 bases between. Germline V CDR1 and CDR2: SGHRS, YFSETQ. The CDR3 DNA sequence: TGCGCCAGCAGCTTGACTCCTGGACAGAGCGGCACCGGGGAGCTGTTTTTT. It codes for CASSLTPGQSGTGELFF.

CDR3 in amino acids: CASSGPGTGEGSGYTF. CDR3 sequence (DNA): TGTGCCAGCAGCGGCCCCGGGACAGGGGAGGGTAGCGGCTACACCTTC. The chain couples TRBV7-9 to TRBJ1-2, with TRBD1 matching over 10 bases. The ends lost 5 bases at V and 8 bases at J; junction bases unmatched: 14. The CDR3 is 16 residues long. Germline assignment: CDR1 SEHNR and CDR2 FQNEAQ (reference sequence).

The chain has TRBV5-1 and TRBJ2-2, with a weak D call TRBD1 (6 bases). The V end was cut by 5 bases, the J end by 5 bases, with 13 bases between. Germline V gives CDR1 SGHRS, CDR2 YFSETQ. CDR3 length: 14 amino acids. The CDR3 coding sequence is TGCGCCAGCAGTGGTACAGGGTCAACCGGGGAGCTGTTTTTT. Amino acid sequence: CASSGTGSTGELFF. Full variable domain (rest looked up from reference TRBV5-1 and TRBJ2-2): KAGVTQTPRYLIKTRGQQVTLSCSPISGHRSVSWYQQTPGQGLQFLFEYFSETQRNKGNFPGRFSGRQFSNSRSEMNVSTLELGDSALYLCASSGTGSTGELFFGEGSRLTVL.

The chain uses TRBV27 and TRBJ2-5, with 9 positions matching TRBD1. The DNA end lines up better with TRBJ2-7; the J call may be wrong. The V gene's germline CDR1 is MNHEY and CDR2 SMNVEV (reference sequence). This CDR3 comprises 14 residues. The CDR3 nucleotides read TGTGCCACCAGAAGGGACAGGGAGTTCTACGAGCAGTACTTC. This gives the protein CATRRDREFYEQYF.

This chain uses TRBV6-1 with TRBJ2-7, with D perhaps given as TRBD1 or TRBD2 (6 bases each). The CDR3 is made up of 13 amino acids. CDR1 is MNHNS, CDR2 SASEGT, per germline. Trimming removed 4 bases at V and 6 bases at J, with 13 bases between. The CDR3 region has the DNA TGTGCCAGCAGTGGTTTCGGGGGCTCCGAGCAGTACTTC. It codes for CASSGFGGSEQYF.

Turning to this clone: The same CDR3 is also encoded by other DNA sequences in this sample. The chain recombines TRBV2 with TRBJ2-7, with 8 bases aligning to TRBD1. Germline CDR1 reads SNHLY; CDR2 reads FYNNEI. J gave up 0 bases and V 5 bases, and 3 bases lay outside the gene matches. CDR3 length: 14 amino acids. The DNA of the CDR3 is TGTGCCAGCAGTCGACAGGGGAGCTCCTACGAGCAGTACTTC. The encoded protein is CASSRQGSSYEQYF.

This rearrangement joins TRBV30 to TRBJ1-3; 12 nucleotides agree with TRBD1. There are 17 residues in the CDR3. Trimming at V came to 3 bases and at J to 0 bases, leaving 6 bases not matched to a gene. The germline CDR1 and CDR2 sequences are GTSNPN and SVGIG (reference sequence). The CDR3 DNA reads as TGTGCCTGGAGGGGACAGGGGGCGTCCGGCTCTGGAAACACCATATATTTT. Residues: CAWRGQGASGSGNTIYF.

V gene TRBV19 combines with J gene TRBJ2-5; D not resolved. The CDR3 consists of 14 residues. V was trimmed by 3 bases and J by 1 base, leaving 9 bases between them. CDR1 and CDR2 (germline): LNHDA, SQIVND (reference sequence). The CDR3 DNA is TGTGCCAGTAGTATTGGGCCAAGCCAAGAGACCCAGTACTTC. This encodes CASSIGPSQETQYF.

The gene calls are TRBV4-3 and TRBJ1-1; no clear D gene. The germline gives CDR1 LGHNA, CDR2 YSLEER. This CDR3 is built from 14 residues. Trimming took 4 bases from V and 1 from J, leaving 10 bases between them. The CDR3 protein is CASSRRDTNTEAFF. CDR3 nucleotides: TGCGCCAGCAGCCGCAGAGATACGAACACTGAAGCTTTCTTT.

CDR3 sequence reads: CASSPREGGNQPQHF. CDR3 sequence (DNA): TGTGCCAGTAGCCCAAGAGAGGGTGGCAATCAGCCCCAGCATTTT. The chain is built from TRBV19 and TRBJ1-5; D ambiguous. CDR1 and CDR2 from the germline V gene are LNHDA and SQIVND (reference sequence). The CDR3 has 15 amino acids. V lost 6 bases, J lost 2 bases, and 14 bases lay in between.

The genes are TRBV5-5 and TRBJ2-1; 8 bases are a match to TRBD1. The CDR3 sequence is 12 residues long. Losses at the gene ends were 10 bases for V and 4 bases for J; bases not matched to a gene: 4. CDR1 and CDR2 (germline): SGHKS, YYEKEE (reference sequence). The CDR3 sequence: CAGGQEYNEQFF. The CDR3 DNA sequence: TGTGCCGGGGGACAGGAGTACAATGAGCAGTTCTTC.

Only one count was recorded for this clone. The same CDR3 is also encoded by other DNA sequences in this sample. V and J are TRBV18 and TRBJ2-2; no reliable D call. Germline V gene lookup returns CDR1 KGHSH and CDR2 LQKENI. The CDR3 sequence is 14 residues long. The V gene lost 0 bases and the J gene lost 2 bases, with 4 bases spanning the gap. CDR3 sequence reads: CASSPPVNTGELFF. The DNA of the CDR3 is TGTGCCAGCTCACCACCGGTTAACACCGGGGAGCTGTTTTTT. The whole variable domain, filled in from reference TRBV18 and TRBJ2-2, reads NAGVMQNPRHLVRRRGQEARLRCSPMKGHSHVYWYRQLPEEGLKFMVYLQKENIIDESGMPKERFSAEFPKEGPSILRIQQVVRGDSAAYFCASSPPVNTGELFFGEGSRLTVL.

This sequence joins TRBV29-1 and TRBJ2-7, with D possibly TRBD1 on 6 matching bases. The CDR3 sequence is 14 residues long. Between the trimmed V and J ends, which lost 5 bases and 0 bases, there was a span of 14 bases. From germline, CDR1 is SQVTM and CDR2 ANQGSEA. This chain's CDR3 is CSVKGTGSSYEQYF. CDR3 in DNA: TGCAGCGTTAAAGGCACAGGGTCCTCCTACGAGCAGTACTTC.

J is TRBJ2-1 and V is TRBV6-6; tentatively, D is TRBD1 or TRBD2 (7 bases each). Germline V gene sequence: CDR1 MNHNY, CDR2 SVGAGI (reference sequence). The V gene lost 0 bases and the J gene lost 4 bases, with 13 bases spanning the gap. There are 16 residues in the CDR3. The CDR3 sequence: CASSYSSGGGYNEQFF. The CDR3 DNA reads as TGTGCCAGCAGTTACTCCTCAGGGGGGGGATACAATGAGCAGTTCTTC.

The rearrangement uses TRBV11-2 and TRBJ2-2; D assignment may be TRBD1 or TRBD2 (5 bases each). Trimming removed 8 bases from V and 6 bases from J, with 19 bases in between. CDR3 length: 15 amino acids. Germline V gives CDR1 SGHAT, CDR2 FQNNGV. CDR3 nucleotide sequence: TGTGCCAGCGCCCCCCCGGGACGACGACCCGGGGAGCTGTTTTTT. This gives the protein CASAPPGRRPGELFF.

A word on this clone: Within the sample, other DNA sequences also encode this same CDR3. The V and J genes are TRBV27 and TRBJ1-5, with 7 bases that match TRBD1. Per germline, CDR1 MNHEY and CDR2 SMNVEV (reference sequence). Trimming cost V 3 bases and J 4 bases; bases outside gene matches: 6. The CDR3 is made up of 15 amino acids. CDR3 residues: CASSLEGAGNQPQHF. The CDR3 bases are TGTGCCAGCAGTTTGGAGGGGGCAGGTAATCAGCCCCAGCATTTT.

This clone was observed once. J is TRBJ2-1 and V is TRBV19; tentative D call: TRBD1 (6 bases). V was trimmed by 4 bases and J by 5 bases, leaving 9 bases between them. The CDR3 sequence is 13 residues long. Per germline, CDR1 LNHDA and CDR2 SQIVND (reference sequence). DNA of the CDR3: TGTGCCAGTAGTAGCGGACAGAACAATGAGCAGTTCTTC. Its protein product is CASSSGQNNEQFF.

This sequence joins TRBV15 and TRBJ2-1; 8 nucleotides align to TRBD2. This CDR3 is built from 15 residues. Germline assignment: CDR1 LNHNV and CDR2 YYDKDF (reference sequence). Germline trimming cut 9 bases from V and 4 bases from J; bases unmatched to any gene: 11. The CDR3 loop reads CATTQGLGDYNEQFF. The CDR3 DNA reads as TGTGCCACTACCCAGGGACTAGGGGATTACAATGAGCAGTTCTTC.

The gene calls are TRBV29-1 and TRBJ2-3, with 8 bases fitting TRBD2. V lost 3 bases to trimming and J lost 0 bases; unmatched junction nucleotides: 5. Germline V gene data show CDR1 as SQVTM and CDR2 as ANQGSEA. CDR3 length: 15 residues. The DNA for the CDR3 is TGCAGCGTTGATCGGCTAGCGGGCAGCACAGATACGCAGTATTTT. The encoded protein is CSVDRLAGSTDTQYF.

The chain recombines TRBV7-9 with TRBJ1-1; D may be TRBD1 (5 bases). The germline gives CDR1 SEHNR, CDR2 FQNEAQ (reference sequence). V lost 4 bases and J lost 6, with 30 bases in between. The CDR3 has 19 amino acids. The CDR3 sequence is CASSSKVQGPMSSYAEAFF. The CDR3 DNA reads TGTGCCAGCAGCTCTAAAGTGCAGGGTCCCATGTCATCTTACGCTGAAGCTTTCTTT.

This chain links TRBV7-3 with TRBJ2-3, with 10 bases fitting TRBD1. After removal of 1 base from V and 5 bases from J, the junction contained 6 bases not matched to a gene. This CDR3 comprises 16 residues. Germline V gives CDR1 SGHTA, CDR2 FQGTGA. CDR3 coding DNA: TGTGCCAGCAGCTTAAGGGGGACAGGGGCTGTAGATACGCAGTATTTT. Translated, it gives CASSLRGTGAVDTQYF.

This clone was seen once. The chain joins TRBV1 to TRBJ2-1; the table's D call, TRBD2, has no DNA check behind it. TRBV1 is classified as a pseudogene. This CDR3 has 16 residues. In DNA, the CDR3 is TGCACCAGCAGCCCTGCGGGGCCCAGCTCCTACAATGAGCAGTTCTTC. Translating it yields CTSSPAGPSSYNEQFF.

The gene calls are TRBV5-4 and TRBJ1-1, with D uncertain. Trimming removed 4 bases from V and 8 bases from J, with 15 bases in between. Germline loops: CDR1 SGHNT, CDR2 YYREEE (reference sequence). The CDR3 runs 13 residues. DNA for the CDR3: TGTGCCAGCAGCCTGGGGTCAAGAATAGAAGCTTTCTTT. It encodes CASSLGSRIEAFF.

This clone was seen a single time. The chain joins TRBV5-4 to TRBJ2-3; D might be TRBD1 (5 bases). The V gene's germline CDR1 is SGHNT and CDR2 YYREEE (reference sequence). V was trimmed by 0 bases and J by 1 base, leaving 9 bases between them. There are 15 residues in the CDR3. The CDR3 nucleotides are TGTGCCAGCAGCTTGGGAAAGGGGCGCACAGATACGCAGTATTTT. This codes for CASSLGKGRTDTQYF.

With regard to this clone: Other DNA sequences from this sample encode an identical CDR3 as well. This sequence joins TRBV7-2 and TRBJ2-5, with TRBD1 as a possible D gene (6 bases). The CDR3 runs to 14 residues. Deletions cut 1 base from V and 1 base from J, with 7 bases between. Germline-derived CDR1 and CDR2 are SGHTA and FQGNSA. CDR3 amino acids: CASSLVRGQETQYF. The DNA for the CDR3 is TGTGCCAGCAGCTTAGTCAGGGGCCAAGAGACCCAGTACTTC.

The V gene is TRBV30, the J gene TRBJ1-5; 7 nucleotides line up with TRBD1. Germline V gene sequence: CDR1 GTSNPN, CDR2 SVGIG (reference sequence). The length of the CDR3 is 15 residues. J was trimmed by 9 bases and V by 5 bases; bases with no gene match: 16. In DNA, the CDR3 is TGTGCCTGGGATAAGGGGGCCGGGAGCCAAGGGCCCCAGCATTTT. It codes for CAWDKGAGSQGPQHF.

CDR3 loop: CASSKGPAAFTDTQYF. The CDR3 nucleotides are TGTGCCAGCAGCAAAGGGCCAGCAGCTTTCACAGATACGCAGTATTTT. The chain is built from TRBV21-1 and TRBJ2-3. TRBV21-1 is a pseudogene segment. The length of the CDR3 is 16 residues.

The sample holds one count of this clone. The V call is TRBV28, the J call TRBJ1-1; 7 bases fit TRBD1. The CDR3 is 16 residues long. Germline V lookup: CDR1 MDHEN, CDR2 SYDVKM. The V gene end was trimmed by 3 bases and the J gene end by 2 bases; junction bases not matched to a gene: 9. This CDR3 is CASSLTGRWINTEAFF. The CDR3 bases are TGTGCCAGCAGTTTGACAGGGAGGTGGATTAACACTGAAGCTTTCTTT.

V is TRBV5-1 and J is TRBJ1-1; D unresolved. The CDR3 extends over 14 amino acids. Per germline, CDR1 SGHRS and CDR2 YFSETQ. Trimming stripped 2 bases from V and 1 base from J, with 9 bases between. Here the CDR3 DNA reads TGCGCCAGCAGCTTCGACATCTCGAACACTGAAGCTTTCTTT. Translating gives CASSFDISNTEAFF. Combining the CDR3 with reference TRBV5-1 and TRBJ1-1 gives the whole variable domain KAGVTQTPRYLIKTRGQQVTLSCSPISGHRSVSWYQQTPGQGLQFLFEYFSETQRNKGNFPGRFSGRQFSNSRSEMNVSTLELGDSALYLCASSFDISNTEAFFGQGTRLTVV.

J is TRBJ2-1 and V is TRBV15; maybe TRBD1 (5 bases). The CDR3 has 17 residues. Germline V CDR1 and CDR2: LNHNV, YYDKDF (reference sequence). V was pared by 0 bases and J by 0 bases, with 12 bases between. The CDR3 nucleotides are TGTGCCACCAGCAGAGATCTGAGAGACAGCTCCTACAATGAGCAGTTCTTC. Its translation is CATSRDLRDSSYNEQFF. Full variable domain (missing parts from reference TRBV15 and TRBJ2-1): DAMVIQNPRYQVTQFGKPVTLSCSQTLNHNVMYWYQQKSSQAPKLLFHYYDKDFNNEADTPDNFQSRRPNTSFCFLDIRSPGLGDTAMYLCATSRDLRDSSYNEQFFGPGTRLTVL.

As to this clone: Other DNA sequences in the sample encode the same CDR3. The genes are TRBV19 and TRBJ1-4; 7 bases agree with TRBD1. Trimming at V came to 1 base and at J to 7 bases, leaving 3 bases not matched to a gene. Germline loops: CDR1 LNHDA, CDR2 SQIVND (reference sequence). The CDR3 has 14 amino acids. CDR3: CASSIGQGGEKLFF. The DNA of the CDR3 is TGTGCCAGTAGTATAGGACAGGGAGGTGAAAAACTGTTTTTT.